This paragraph reports one TCR beta chain. Antigen: not known. The sample belongs to a study of T cell responses to AZD1222 COVID-19 vaccine. The table came from immunoSEQ multiplex PCR; TCRdb's copy has only in-frame clones and leaves some out. The table lists about 76,000 clones, about three quarters of them singletons. The CDR3 extends over 15 amino acids. Germline V lookup: CDR1 GTSNPN, CDR2 SVGIG (reference sequence). V shed 2 bases and J 3 bases; nucleotides not matched to a gene: 6. Study results and limitations: The breadth and depth of Spike-specific TCRs increased once two AZD1222 doses had been given. Clonal diversity was possibly underestimated; the donors were predominantly white British and more often female. With dominance at 160-218 and 743-854, vaccine-associated CD4 TCRs spanned spike. Unmutated regions of variants are reportedly targeted by nearly half of spike-specific TCRs.

The origin of this receptor is an adult who received the MenACWY meningococcal vaccine as a control. Source: peripheral blood, taken 28 days after the second dose of the MenACWY control vaccine. This sequence joins TRBV30 and TRBJ2-1; 8 bases map to TRBD2. CDR3 amino acids: CAWSWASGLYNEQFF. The CDR3 DNA sequence: TGTGCCTGGAGTTGGGCTAGCGGGCTCTACAATGAGCAGTTCTTC.